The next 22 T cell receptor beta chains were all read from a single sample in a study of CD8 T cells in ankylosing spondylitis. TCRdb called the 5' RACE reads again in MiXCR, with one record for every CDR3 protein. This table has around 150,000 distinct CDR3 sequences, 11% appearing once. The sequencing sample was made of blood, either unsorted or a sorted T cell fraction (not recorded which). These receptors all stem from a male donor with ankylosing spondylitis or in good health (not recorded which).

This clonotype was seen more than once but under ten times. V usage is TRBV7-8 and J usage is TRBJ1-1, with D possibly TRBD1 on 5 matching bases. CDR3 size: 14 residues. The germline V gene has CDR1 SGHVS and CDR2 FQNEAQ. V shed 4 bases and J shed 3 bases, with 12 bases lying between them. This chain's CDR3 is CASSSAAGHTEAFF. In nucleotides, the CDR3 is TGTGCCAGCAGCTCCGCCGCGGGACACACTGAAGCTTTCTTT.

DNA of the CDR3: TGCAGTGCTAGAGTTCCAGGACAAGAGACCCAGTACTTC. It codes for CSARVPGQETQYF. This chain joins TRBV20-1 and TRBJ2-5; D not resolved. CDR3 length: 13 residues. V gave up 1 base and J gave up 2 bases, with 8 bases separating them. CDR1 DFQATT and CDR2 SNEGSKA come from the germline V gene (reference sequence).

This clonotype was counted ten times or more. The chain links TRBV5-1 to TRBJ2-3; the match to TRBD2 covers 9 bases. The CDR3 has 17 residues. Germline assignment: CDR1 SGHRS and CDR2 YFSETQ. V dropped 0 bases and J dropped 4; count of bases not matched to a gene: 9. Written as DNA, the CDR3 is TGCGCCAGCAGCTTGGTAGGCGGACTAGCGATCCCAGATACGCAGTATTTT. Its translation is CASSLVGGLAIPDTQYF.

The table lists this clonotype with many counts. The V call is TRBV6-5, the J call TRBJ2-5; TRBD2 agrees at 10 bases. Germline trimming cut 4 bases from V and 3 bases from J; bases unmatched to any gene: 5. The CDR3 runs to 15 residues. The germline V gene has CDR1 MNHEY and CDR2 SVGAGI. The CDR3 nucleotides are TGTGCCAGCAGTTCCCCTAGCGGGGGTAAAGAGACCCAGTACTTC. Its protein is CASSSPSGGKETQYF.

This clonotype was detected ten times or more. V is TRBV12-3 or TRBV12-4 and J is TRBJ2-3, with a weak D call TRBD1 (6 bases). This CDR3 is 14 amino acids long. The ends were cut back, 3 bases at V and 6 bases at J, with 13 bases in the middle. The CDR3, as DNA: TGTGCCAGCAGTTTTAGGGGGTCGTTTGATACGCAGTATTTT. The encoded protein is CASSFRGSFDTQYF.

This clonotype was counted only a few times. J is TRBJ2-7 and V is TRBV28, with D perhaps matching TRBD1 or TRBD2 (5 bases each). The CDR3 is 14 amino acids. CDR1 and CDR2 from the germline V gene are MDHEN and SYDVKM. V lost 5 bases to trimming and J lost 2 bases, with 13 bases between them. CDR3: CASSPGALTYEQYF. The CDR3 nucleotides are TGTGCCAGCAGTCCCGGGGCCCTCACCTACGAGCAGTACTTC.

This clonotype came up a few times. The rearrangement links TRBV20-1 to TRBJ2-1; D unresolved. The length of the CDR3 is 12 residues. Germline CDR1 and CDR2: DFQATT and SNEGSKA (reference sequence). V lost 7 bases and J 1 base, leaving 8 bases between the germline ends. CDR3 DNA: TGCAGTGTTTCGAGGTCCTACAATGAGCAGTTCTTC. Encoded protein: CSVSRSYNEQFF.

In this sample, this clonotype turned up many times. The chain uses TRBV5-1 and TRBJ2-1, with TRBD1 as a possible D gene (5 bases). Germline V CDR1 and CDR2: SGHRS, YFSETQ. V was pared by 0 bases and J by 0 bases, with 10 bases between. This CDR3 comprises 16 residues. CDR3: CASSLEGVFSYNEQFF. CDR3 coding DNA: TGCGCCAGCAGCTTGGAAGGGGTCTTCTCCTACAATGAGCAGTTCTTC.

This clonotype was observed many times. The chain has TRBV5-1 and TRBJ2-1, with D possibly TRBD1 on 5 matching bases. V lost 0 bases and J 2 bases, leaving 6 bases between the germline ends. In germline, CDR1 is SGHRS, CDR2 YFSETQ. CDR3 length: 14 residues. CDR3 sequence (DNA): TGCGCCAGCAGCTTGGACAGGACCTACAATGAGCAGTTCTTC. This translates into CASSLDRTYNEQFF.

This clonotype was recorded many times. The chain carries TRBV12-3 or TRBV12-4 and TRBJ1-2; tentative D call: TRBD1 (5 bases). V was pared by 5 bases and J by 1 base, with 8 bases between. This CDR3 is 13 amino acids long. The CDR3 DNA sequence: TGTGCCAGCAGTCCCGGGGGTAACTATGGCTACACCTTC. It translates to CASSPGGNYGYTF.

Worth noting for this clonotype: This may be a read error: a much more frequent sequence differs by one nucleotide. This chain uses TRBV2 with TRBJ2-1; D is undetermined. CDR3 length equals 12 residues. CDR1 is SNHLY, CDR2 FYNNEI, per germline. Between the trimmed V and J ends, which lost 6 bases and 9 bases, there was a span of 12 bases. The CDR3 region is CASSSASGEQFF. The CDR3 nucleotides are TGTGCCAGCAGCAGTGCTAGTGGTGAGCAGTTCTTC.

This clonotype was detected many times. V gene TRBV15 combines with J gene TRBJ2-1; 9 bases align to TRBD2. After removal of 5 bases from V and 0 bases from J, the junction contained 5 bases not matched to a gene. Per the germline V gene, CDR1 is LNHNV and CDR2 is YYDKDF (reference sequence). This CDR3 spans 16 amino acids. The CDR3 reads CATSGGLARSYNEQFF. In DNA form, the CDR3 reads TGTGCCACCAGCGGAGGACTAGCGCGCTCCTACAATGAGCAGTTCTTC.

In its sample, this clonotype was seen many times. The rearrangement joins TRBV5-1 to TRBJ1-1, with a tentative D call TRBD1 (6 bases). The CDR3 totals 16 residues. The V gene's germline CDR1 is SGHRS and CDR2 YFSETQ. Trimming took 2 bases from V and 0 from J, leaving 14 bases between them. CDR3 in amino acids: CASSLPADSLNTEAFF. The CDR3 nucleotides are TGCGCCAGCAGCTTACCAGCGGACAGTTTGAACACTGAAGCTTTCTTT.

The chain combines TRBV4-3 with TRBJ2-5; no firm D call. The CDR3 is made up of 16 amino acids. Trimming removed 0 bases at V and 4 bases at J, with 15 bases between. Germline CDR1 and CDR2: LGHNA and YSLEER. The CDR3 DNA reads as TGCGCCAGCAGCCAAGATTCCTTTGGAGACGGAGAGACCCAGTACTTC. It specifies CASSQDSFGDGETQYF.

With regard to this clonotype: A read error may be the cause here, since a much bigger clone is one base away. As DNA, the CDR3 is TGTGCCAGCAGCTTAGGCAGGGGGCCCCACAATGAGCAGTTCTTC. Translation: CASSLGRGPHNEQFF. This rearrangement joins TRBV11-2 to TRBJ2-1; TRBD1 matches at 8 bases. The germline gives CDR1 SGHAT, CDR2 FQNNGV. The CDR3 loop spans 15 amino acids. V lost 1 base, J lost 5 bases, and 4 bases stayed unmatched.

This clonotype has at least ten counts. V and J are TRBV7-7 and TRBJ1-1; D is unresolved. Trimming cost V 5 bases and J 0 bases, with 7 bases left between them. This CDR3 contains 13 residues. Germline V CDR1 and CDR2: SSHAT, FNYEAQ (reference sequence). The CDR3 loop is CASSPLLNTEAFF. CDR3 coding DNA: TGTGCCAGCAGCCCCCTCTTGAACACTGAAGCTTTCTTT.

This clonotype has at least ten counts. The rearrangement uses TRBV5-1 and TRBJ2-1; 9 nucleotides line up with TRBD2. Trimming took 2 bases from V and 5 from J; bases not matched to a gene: 5. CDR1 SGHRS and CDR2 YFSETQ come from the germline V gene. CDR3 length: 15 amino acids. As DNA, the CDR3 is TGCGCCAGCAGCTTCATAGCGGGGGCTAACAATGAGCAGTTCTTC. Translation gives CASSFIAGANNEQFF.

This clonotype showed up just a few times. CDR3 protein: CASSMGLPGGANVLTF. CDR3 DNA: TGTGCCAGCAGCATGGGCCTCCCGGGGGGGGCCAACGTCCTGACTTTC. The V gene is TRBV3-1, the J gene TRBJ2-6; weak D call: TRBD2 (5 bases). This CDR3 is built from 16 residues. Trimming took 5 bases from V and 4 from J, leaving 15 bases between them. Germline V gene data show CDR1 as LGHDT and CDR2 as YNNKEL (reference sequence).

A few counts support this clonotype. The V gene is TRBV24-1, the J gene TRBJ1-3; unclear D gene. The germline gives CDR1 KGHDR, CDR2 SFDVKD. This CDR3 region has 13 residues. V lost 8 bases and J lost 2, with 9 bases in between. The CDR3 protein is CATMESPGNTIYF. In nucleotides, the CDR3 is TGTGCCACCATGGAAAGTCCTGGAAACACCATATATTTT.

In this sample, this clonotype turned up many times. CDR3 region: CASRDPGTGVETQYF. The DNA for the CDR3 is TGTGCCAGCAGGGACCCCGGGACAGGGGTGGAGACCCAGTACTTC. The chain combines TRBV12-3 or TRBV12-4 with TRBJ2-5; 10 bases align to TRBD1. The CDR3 loop spans 15 amino acids. The V and J ends lost 6 bases and 5 bases, in that order; junction bases with no gene match: 9.

This clonotype was detected ten times or more. The CDR3 DNA follows: TGCAGTGCTAGAGAGCTACAAACCGGACTTCACGCGGGCAAAAACATTCAGTACTTC. Translated, it gives CSARELQTGLHAGKNIQYF. This chain uses TRBV20-1 with TRBJ2-4, with D possibly TRBD2 on 5 matching bases. Germline V lookup: CDR1 DFQATT, CDR2 SNEGSKA (reference sequence). Trimming cost V 0 bases and J 3 bases, with 24 bases left between them. This CDR3 contains 19 residues.

The chain couples TRBV29-1 to TRBJ2-1; D call uncertain. The germline V gene has CDR1 SQVTM and CDR2 ANQGSEA. V lost 4 bases, J lost 0 bases, and 10 bases lay in between. CDR3 size: 14 residues. CDR3 bases: TGCAGCGTTGTTAAGGGCCGCTCCTACAATGAGCAGTTCTTC. It is translated as CSVVKGRSYNEQFF.